What follows are 5 T cell receptor beta chains derived from one specimen sequenced in a study of shared clonotypes between healthy human individuals. The repertoire was sequenced with immunoSEQ multiplex PCR; TCRdb's copy has only in-frame clones and lacks some. This sample has more than 400,000 clones, with about 95% found just once. Material: naive CD4+ T cells sorted from blood. Subset reported: CD45RA+ positively selected. The source is a woman aged 25 to 39 in good health.

The V and J genes are TRBV11-2 and TRBJ2-5; 10 bases are shared with TRBD2. The germline CDR1 and CDR2 sequences are SGHAT and FQNNGV. The CDR3 runs to 17 residues. V was clipped by 1 base and J by 1 base; unmatched bases: 6. The CDR3 DNA follows: TGTGCCAGCAGCTTAGGGTCTAGCGGGGGTGCCCAAGAGACCCAGTACTTC. Translating it yields CASSLGSSGGAQETQYF.

The V call is TRBV6-6, the J call TRBJ2-3; D unclear. This CDR3 is built from 13 residues. Germline V gene data show CDR1 as MNHNY and CDR2 as SVGAGI (reference sequence). Between the trimmed V and J ends, which lost 4 bases and 2 bases, there was a span of 7 bases. The CDR3 protein is CASSFDITDTQYF. The DNA of the CDR3 is TGTGCCAGCAGTTTCGACATCACAGATACGCAGTATTTT.

The rearrangement links TRBV18 to TRBJ2-1; D could derive from TRBD1 or TRBD2 (6 bases each). Between the trimmed V and J ends, which lost 3 bases and 0 bases, there was a span of 9 bases. This CDR3 comprises 15 residues. Germline V gives CDR1 KGHSH, CDR2 LQKENI. Here the CDR3 reads CASSPRDNSYNEQFF. In DNA, the CDR3 is TGTGCCAGCTCACCGCGGGACAACTCCTACAATGAGCAGTTCTTC.

In this sample, this clone turned up once. The chain has TRBV27 and TRBJ2-7; 11 nucleotides agree with TRBD2. The J segment lost 6 bases and the V segment lost 6 bases, leaving 10 bases of the junction unmatched. The CDR3 length is 15 residues. CDR1 is MNHEY and CDR2 is SMNVEV in the germline V gene (reference sequence). The CDR3 spells CASRSTSGSSSEQYF. CDR3 in DNA: TGTGCCAGCAGATCAACTAGCGGGAGTTCCAGCGAGCAGTACTTC.

The chain joins TRBV27 to TRBJ1-1; possible D gene TRBD1, 6 bases. This CDR3 has 13 amino acids. Per the germline V gene, CDR1 is MNHEY and CDR2 is SMNVEV (reference sequence). V was trimmed by 5 bases and J by 1 base, leaving 8 bases between them. CDR3 nucleotide sequence: TGTGCCAGCAGTCCACAGGGGAACACTGAAGCTTTCTTT. This gives the protein CASSPQGNTEAFF.